Listed below are T cell receptor beta chains from one sample, sequenced in a study of blood T cells in healthy people across ages. TCRdb reprocessed the 5' RACE reads with MiXCR, giving one entry per CDR3 protein. Altogether roughly 1.5 million distinct CDR3 sequences are present, approximately 43% being singletons, with the ten largest covering around 4%. Sequenced input: blood. Receptors originate from a young woman in good health. Both conserved end residues are trimmed from each CDR3. D genes are given only for firm matches.

.	TRBV7-8	10	ASTKGSYEQY
.	TRBV25-1	13	ASSKQGAQGDTQY
.	TRBV7-2	11	ASSWGGATEAF
TRBD1	TRBV6-1	10	ASRVGQAGYT
.	TRBV7-2	12	ASSTGTVLQPQH
.	TRBV7-2	12	ASSLVGRETEAF
.	TRBV7-2	14	ASSSARDVGTGELF
TRBD1	TRBV12-3/TRBV12-4	15	ASSPSPYLTGRAEAF
.	TRBV4-2	13	ASSQTGGLTYEQY
.	TRBV7-2	14	ASSLGREVKSSEQF
TRBD1	TRBV12-3/TRBV12-4	13	ASNPSRGRNEKLF
.	TRBV7-3	11	ASSPSANNEQF
.	TRBV12-3/TRBV12-4	13	ASRWRRSSYNEQY
TRBD2	TRBV6-2/TRBV6-3	10	AEGGSRYEQY
.	TRBV7-8	12	ASSSGERTYEQY
TRBD1	TRBV20-1	14	SARDNRGSNSYEQY
.	TRBV20-1	11	SVQGGEGYGYT
.	TRBV23-1	13	ASSPPGRTHHTQY
.	TRBV15	13	ATSRDRHSTYEQY
.	TRBV12-3/TRBV12-4	12	ASSKTRNTDTQY
TRBD1	TRBV27	13	ASSLGQGTFPEAF
.	TRBV9	14	ASSPRQSKPIYGYT
.	TRBV2	13	ANSEVVSSYNEQF
.	TRBV6-2/TRBV6-3	12	ASSDPPTQNEQF
.	TRBV7-2	14	ASSLVWGEIGNEQF
.	TRBV6-2/TRBV6-3	13	ASSYGAGWVEKLF
.	TRBV9	13	ASSVGHISLYEQY
.	TRBV7-8	12	ASSLVGDNQPQH
.	TRBV29-1	8	SVAIETQY
TRBD1	TRBV10-3	14	AINPTGESSYNEQY
TRBD1	TRBV12-3/TRBV12-4	14	ASSLRSRDRENEQF
.	TRBV7-2	15	ASSLRGGSLTRYGYT
TRBD2	TRBV4-3	15	ASSQELAGVVYNEQF
.	TRBV20-1	14	SARVRGGPYQETQY
.	TRBV6-5	13	ASSSHRGWNTEAF
.	TRBV12-3/TRBV12-4	12	ASHRGYSYNEQF
TRBD1	TRBV28	12	ASILTGIGGELF
TRBD1	TRBV7-2	13	ASSLRLGQFYGYT
.	TRBV20-1	11	SAKEGSTDTQY
.	TRBV27	13	ASSLSFDSSYEQY
.	TRBV20-1	13	SARDDGAANYGYT
.	TRBV18	12	ASSPGTTTKPQY
.	TRBV20-1	15	SAPAAPRSSYNSPLH
.	TRBV20-1	13	SARDRGQGGEKLF
.	TRBV2	13	ASSQDSWAQETQY
TRBD2	TRBV7-3	13	ASSWTSGRTGELF
.	TRBV4-3	14	ASSHSDRDCSYEQY
.	TRBV25-1	13	ASSFRDWRAGELF
.	TRBV6-5	13	ACGLGLEANYEQY
.	TRBV4-2	10	ASSQGGGRRY
TRBD1	TRBV7-2	15	ASSIPPGGVSGNTIY
.	TRBV29-1	10	SVAQLNTEAF
.	TRBV6-2/TRBV6-3	9	ASSYTAEQY
TRBD2	TRBV25-1	16	ASSQNLRTSGNQETQY
.	TRBV21-1	16	ASSTSPGQGVAKNVQY